This T cell receptor (beta chain) was found in a study of Ad26.COV2.S vaccination and SARS-CoV-2 variants. Looking at the study overall: Participant was drawn from the COV1001 Ad26.COV2.S trial arm.

The ends lost 6 bases at V and 7 bases at J; junction bases unmatched: 5. Germline V gives CDR1 MDHEN, CDR2 SYDVKM. CDR3 length equals 12 residues. Turning to this clone: Its antigen is currently unknown.

Sequencing was performed with immunoSEQ multiplex PCR; in TCRdb, only in-frame clones are kept and a portion is missing. Of some 300,000 clones listed, around four fifths are singletons. Findings of the study overall: In TCR breadth and depth analyses, total T cell responses may have been underestimated. Comparable non-spike TCR breadth was observed in vaccine and placebo recipients.

Treatment reported: around 19 received Ad26.COV2.S at low or high dose, single or two shots; roughly five received placebo; per-sample allocation not given. Sampling took place 63 days after the first vaccine or placebo injection. The sequence was collected from a person aged 18-65 years who received the Ad26.COV2.S COVID-19 vaccine or a placebo. This material consisted of peripheral blood, taken in a trial of Ad26.COV2.S vaccine versus placebo. V usage is TRBV28 and J usage is TRBJ1-2, with 7 bases matching TRBD1. The CDR3 loop is CASRTTGIGYTF. As DNA, the CDR3 is TGTGCCAGCAGGACGACAGGGATTGGCTACACCTTC.